This T cell receptor beta chain was profiled in a study of T cell changes during pregnancy in multiple sclerosis (dated by TCRdb to between 2018 and 2020). For the study in its entirety: The study examined how the T cell repertoire changed over the course of pregnancy in women with multiple sclerosis.

Library construction relied on the immunoSEQ multiplex PCR assay. Sourced from immuneACCESS, this table was stored by TCRdb with only in-frame sequences that have V and J called. A share of the clones is absent; for the studies checked, an unresolved V gene accounts for under half, and the remainder has no known explanation. Recorded for this sample are tens of thousands of clones; almost 95% of them occurred a single time. 0.25% of the sample belongs to the ten largest clones. The CDR3 spans 13 residues, from the cysteine through the phenylalanine. CDR3 DNA is the only sequence kept; it has 39 bases, read in frame from the first base. V loses 0 bases of germline sequence and J loses 0 bases, and the interval between the two ends is 3 bases. CDR1 and CDR2 were assigned from the germline V gene (reference sequence) as LNHDA and SQIVND. Only one count was recorded for this clone. Its specific antigen is unknown. No qualities accompany the bases; no much larger clone lies one base away.

The sequence derives from a female donor with multiple sclerosis, enrolled in a pregnancy study. This material consisted of CD4+ T cells from peripheral blood mononuclear cells, taken in the third trimester of pregnancy. The chain is encoded by TRBV19 joined to TRBJ2-7, with the identity of the D gene unclear. The sequence in DNA is TGTGCCAGTAGTATAGACCACTCCTACGAGCAGTACTTC. It encodes CASSIDHSYEQYF.